These 2 T cell receptor beta chains originate from one sample sequenced in a study of blood T cell repertoires in COVID-19. The repertoire was sequenced with immunoSEQ multiplex PCR; TCRdb's copy has only in-frame clones and lacks some. The table shows almost 350,000 clones, with about nine tenths occurring only once. The sequenced sample consisted of PBMCs or T cells enriched from blood (not recorded which). All receptors derive from a woman younger than 45 who had been exposed to COVID-19.

The genes are TRBV3-1 (or the pseudogene TRBV3-2) and TRBJ2-7; D possibly corresponds to TRBD2 (6 bases). Germline assignment: CDR1 LGHDT and CDR2 YNNKEL (reference sequence). This CDR3 has 15 amino acids. V gave up 4 bases and J gave up 4 bases, with 17 bases separating them. CDR3 loop: CASSPTGEDPYEQYF. The CDR3 DNA sequence: TGTGCCAGCAGCCCTACGGGGGAGGATCCATACGAGCAGTACTTC.

The V and J genes are TRBV29-1 and TRBJ1-1; 10 bases map to TRBD1. CDR3 size: 13 residues. V lost 4 bases to trimming and J lost 8 bases; unmatched junction nucleotides: 7. Germline values: CDR1 SQVTM, CDR2 ANQGSEA. The CDR3 DNA follows: TGCAGCGTTGGTAGACAGGGGGCGGCAGAAGCTTTCTTT. Its protein product is CSVGRQGAAEAFF.